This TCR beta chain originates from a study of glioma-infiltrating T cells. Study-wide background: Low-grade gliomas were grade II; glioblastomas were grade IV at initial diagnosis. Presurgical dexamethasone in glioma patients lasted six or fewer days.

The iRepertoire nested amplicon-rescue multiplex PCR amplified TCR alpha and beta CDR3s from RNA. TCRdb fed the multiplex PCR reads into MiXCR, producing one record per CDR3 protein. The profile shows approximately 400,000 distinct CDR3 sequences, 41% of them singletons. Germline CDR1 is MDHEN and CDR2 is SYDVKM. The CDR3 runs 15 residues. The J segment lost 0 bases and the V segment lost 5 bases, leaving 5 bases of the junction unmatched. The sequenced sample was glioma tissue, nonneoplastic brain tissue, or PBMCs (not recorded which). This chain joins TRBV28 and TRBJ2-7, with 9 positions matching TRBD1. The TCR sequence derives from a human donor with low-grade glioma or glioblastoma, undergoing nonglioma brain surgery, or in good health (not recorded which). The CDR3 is CASSLLDRGSYEQYF. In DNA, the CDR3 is TGTGCCAGCAGTCTTCTGGACAGGGGCTCCTACGAGCAGTACTTC.